The 24 T cell receptor beta chains listed next were all sequenced from one sample in a study of T cell repertoires in cytomegalovirus infection. Each CDR3 protein is one row after TCRdb ran MiXCR on the reads. The table lists a few hundred thousand distinct CDR3 sequences, about a third of them singletons. Antigens of these TCRs are unknown. The specimen was cultured PBMCs, collected from culture after CMV antigen stimulation. All receptors come from a human donor in good health (CMV status not recorded). Some clones in this sample may be carry-over from other donors' samples.

This chain uses TRBV19 with TRBJ1-2; D gene ambiguous. Between the trimmed V and J ends, which lost 3 bases and 1 base, there was a span of 12 bases. CDR1 is LNHDA, CDR2 SQIVND, per germline (reference sequence). The CDR3 totals 15 residues. As DNA, the CDR3 is TGTGCCAGTAGTATTATTCCAGGAGGTAACTATGGCTACACCTTC. Translation gives CASSIIPGGNYGYTF.

This clonotype occurred a few times. This chain joins TRBV7-8 and TRBJ2-7, with 8 bases identical to TRBD1. The junction had 6 bases not matched to a gene; V was cut back by 2 bases and J by 3 bases. Looked up from germline, CDR1 is SGHVS and CDR2 is FQNEAQ. The CDR3 has 15 amino acids. The CDR3 nucleotides are TGTGCCAGCAGCTTAAGGTCAGGGGGCCTCTACGAGCAGTACTTC. It encodes CASSLRSGGLYEQYF.

The chain carries TRBV19 and TRBJ1-2; the D gene is possibly TRBD1 (6 bases). CDR1 and CDR2 (germline): LNHDA, SQIVND (reference sequence). V lost 6 bases to trimming and J lost 0 bases, with 14 bases between them. This CDR3 is built from 15 residues. CDR3 sequence reads: CASRADRLPNYGYTF. CDR3 bases: TGTGCCAGTAGGGCTGACAGGCTACCTAACTATGGCTACACCTTC. Full variable domain (rest looked up from reference TRBV19 and TRBJ1-2): DGGITQSPKYLFRKEGQNVTLSCEQNLNHDAMYWYRQDPGQGLRLIYYSQIVNDFQKGDIAEGYSVSREKKESFPLTVTSAQKNPTAFYLCASRADRLPNYGYTFGSGTRLTVV.

V usage is TRBV28 and J usage is TRBJ1-1; the match to TRBD1 covers 7 bases. There are 12 residues in the CDR3. Trimming took 6 bases from V and 7 from J; bases not matched to a gene: 5. In germline, CDR1 is MDHEN, CDR2 SYDVKM. CDR3 sequence: CASRTQGLEAFF. CDR3 nucleotide sequence: TGTGCCAGCAGGACACAGGGGCTTGAAGCTTTCTTT.

In its sample, this clonotype was seen a few times. The V and J genes are TRBV7-8 and TRBJ1-5; no definite D call. Deletions cut 5 bases from V and 0 bases from J, with 11 bases between. This CDR3 is 15 amino acids long. Germline CDR1 SGHVS, CDR2 FQNEAQ. Written as DNA, the CDR3 is TGTGCCAGCAGCCGCAGCGAGGATAGCAATCAGCCCCAGCATTTT. Translated: CASSRSEDSNQPQHF.

The CDR3 coding sequence is TGTGCCAGCAGTCCAACCCCTTATGCAGATACGCAGTATTTT. This sequence encodes CASSPTPYADTQYF. The chain couples TRBV27 to TRBJ2-3, with no clear D. V lost 5 bases and J lost 4, with 13 bases in between. The CDR3 spans 14 residues. CDR1 and CDR2 from the germline V gene are MNHEY and SMNVEV (reference sequence).

The table lists this clonotype with a few counts. The V gene is TRBV6-5, the J gene TRBJ1-2, with D perhaps matching TRBD1 (6 bases). The CDR3 spans 16 residues. Looked up from germline, CDR1 is MNHEY and CDR2 is SVGAGI. V lost 6 bases to trimming and J lost 0 bases, with 17 bases between them. The DNA for the CDR3 is TGTGCCAGCAGAGAACTTCAGGGGAAGACTAACTATGGCTACACCTTC. It translates to CASRELQGKTNYGYTF.

V usage is TRBV7-6 and J usage is TRBJ2-1; D is possibly TRBD2 (5 bases). This CDR3 has 15 amino acids. The germline V gene encodes CDR1 SGHVS and CDR2 FNYEAQ. The ends were cut back, 1 base at V and 8 bases at J, with 15 bases in the middle. The CDR3 sequence: CASSLDGLGSDEQFF. Here the CDR3 DNA reads TGTGCCAGCAGCTTAGACGGACTTGGATCGGATGAGCAGTTCTTC. The full variable domain, in which reference TRBV7-6 and TRBJ2-1 provide the parts outside the CDR3, is GAGVSQSPRYKVTKRGQDVALRCDPISGHVSLYWYRQALGQGPEFLTYFNYEAQQDKSGLPNDRFSAERPEGSISTLTIQRTEQRDSAMYRCASSLDGLGSDEQFFGPGTRLTVL.

In this sample, this clonotype turned up a few times. The DNA of the CDR3 is TGTGCCAGCTCGACGCCAGGACAGCATCAGCCCCAGCATTTT. Its protein is CASSTPGQHQPQHF. The J gene is TRBJ1-5, the V gene TRBV28, with D tentatively TRBD1 (6 bases). The CDR3 length is 14 residues. Germline V gene sequence: CDR1 MDHEN, CDR2 SYDVKM. V lost 8 bases to trimming and J lost 5 bases, with 16 bases between them. Variable domain in full (rest from reference TRBV28 and TRBJ1-5): DVKVTQSSRYLVKRTGEKVFLECVQDMDHENMFWYRQDPGLGLRLIYFSYDVKMKEKGDIPEGYSVSREKKERFSLILESASTNQTSMYLCASSTPGQHQPQHFGDGTRLSIL.

This clonotype was picked up a small number of times. This chain links TRBV11-2 with TRBJ2-4; D remains ambiguous. The germline gives CDR1 SGHAT, CDR2 FQNNGV. The CDR3 runs to 16 residues. V was clipped by 4 bases and J by 0 bases, with 13 bases between them. DNA of the CDR3: TGTGCCAGCAGCTCGGCAGTTACCTTAGCCAAAAACATTCAGTACTTC. It encodes CASSSAVTLAKNIQYF.

This clonotype occurred a few times. The V and J genes are TRBV7-2 and TRBJ2-1; 9 bases line up with TRBD2. CDR3 length equals 16 residues. Germline trimming cut 2 bases from V and 7 bases from J; bases unmatched to any gene: 9. Germline lookup yields CDR1 SGHTA and CDR2 FQGNSA. The CDR3 loop reads CASSLRSAGGGNEQFF. The CDR3 region has the DNA TGTGCCAGCAGCTTAAGGTCGGCGGGAGGGGGAAATGAGCAGTTCTTC.

The sample holds a few counts of this clonotype. The V gene is TRBV20-1, the J gene TRBJ1-1; D is possibly TRBD1 (6 bases). Germline CDR1 reads DFQATT; CDR2 reads SNEGSKA (reference sequence). The CDR3 has 14 residues. The CDR3 loop is CSTYPGQPGTEAFF. The CDR3 nucleotides read TGCAGCACCTACCCTGGACAGCCGGGGACTGAAGCTTTCTTT.

The chain couples TRBV7-2 to TRBJ2-7; TRBD1 matches at 8 bases. This CDR3 is 15 amino acids long. Unmatched junction bases numbered 6, after V lost 4 bases and J lost 1 base. Germline V gene lookup returns CDR1 SGHTA and CDR2 FQGNSA. The CDR3 protein is CASSSGQVFSYEQYF. For the CDR3, the DNA is TGTGCCAGCAGCTCGGGACAGGTCTTTTCCTACGAGCAGTACTTC.

Notes on this clonotype: A much larger clone differs from this one at a single base, so this may be a read error. V is TRBV6-4 and J is TRBJ2-3, with 7 nucleotides matching TRBD2. Trimming removed 6 bases from V and 1 base from J; junction bases left unmatched: 4. This CDR3 has 14 amino acids. Germline V gives CDR1 MRHNA, CDR2 SNTAGT. Written as DNA, the CDR3 is TGTGCCAGCAGCAGCACTAGCGGCACAGATACGCAGTATTTT. Translated, it gives CASSSTSGTDTQYF.

This clonotype occurred many times. The chain employs TRBV7-2 and TRBJ2-1; tentative D call: TRBD2 (5 bases). The CDR3 has 16 amino acids. Germline CDR1 and CDR2: SGHTA and FQGNSA. Trimming took 5 bases from V and 9 from J, leaving 23 bases between them. Here the CDR3 reads CASSPVRVRYWGEQFF. The CDR3 nucleotides are TGTGCCAGCAGCCCCGTGCGGGTAAGGTATTGGGGTGAGCAGTTCTTC.

The sample holds a few counts of this clonotype. The V gene is TRBV24-1, the J gene TRBJ1-5; no firm D call. CDR1 and CDR2 (germline): KGHDR, SFDVKD. The CDR3 runs to 12 residues. V was pared by 1 base and J by 15 bases, with 12 bases between. The CDR3 DNA reads TGTGCCACCAGTGATTTAGGGCGTCGGCGGCATTTT. This gives the protein CATSDLGRRRHF.

The chain recombines TRBV7-2 with TRBJ2-7; D tentatively reads TRBD1 or TRBD2 (5 bases each). Trimming took 5 bases from V and 4 from J, leaving 12 bases between them. Germline V gene data show CDR1 as SGHTA and CDR2 as FQGNSA. The CDR3 has 13 amino acids. CDR3 amino acids: CASSHQGPYEQYV. CDR3 in DNA: TGTGCCAGCAGCCACCAGGGACCGTACGAGCAGTACGTC.

The chain joins TRBV24-1 to TRBJ2-3; 11 bases are a match to TRBD1. Germline CDR1 KGHDR, CDR2 SFDVKD. The length of the CDR3 is 16 residues. V lost 6 bases and J lost 8; bases outside the gene matches: 12. CDR3 in amino acids: CATSSSGTGGRRTQYF. The CDR3 DNA is TGTGCCACCAGTTCGTCTGGGACAGGGGGACGTCGTACGCAGTATTTT.

The rearrangement uses TRBV6-2 or TRBV6-3 and TRBJ2-3, with a weak D call TRBD2 (6 bases). The germline V and J ends were trimmed by 0 bases and 6 bases, with 10 bases remaining between them. Germline CDR1 is MNHEY and CDR2 is SVGEGT. The CDR3 length is 14 residues. CDR3 in amino acids: CASSYSAGSDTQYF. In nucleotides, the CDR3 is TGTGCCAGCAGTTACTCTGCGGGAAGCGATACGCAGTATTTT.

This rearrangement joins TRBV5-1 to TRBJ2-3, with 10 bases identical to TRBD2. V shed 0 bases, J shed 5 bases, and the junction held 12 bases outside the gene matches. Germline loops: CDR1 SGHRS, CDR2 YFSETQ. CDR3 length equals 18 residues. In DNA, the CDR3 is TGCGCCAGCAGCTTGGGACTAGCGGGTAGAAGATCCATAGATACGCAGTATTTT. This encodes CASSLGLAGRRSIDTQYF.

V is TRBV7-9 and J is TRBJ2-3, with a weak D call TRBD2 (6 bases). The CDR3 is made up of 18 amino acids. Germline values: CDR1 SEHNR, CDR2 FQNEAQ (reference sequence). V lost 2 bases, J lost 5 bases, and 23 bases lay in between. CDR3 protein: CASSLFALSGATVDTQYF. Written as DNA, the CDR3 is TGTGCCAGCAGCTTATTTGCTTTGTCGGGAGCGACCGTAGATACGCAGTATTTT.

The rearrangement uses TRBV29-1 and TRBJ2-5, with a possible D match to TRBD1 (6 bases). V lost 7 bases, J lost 4 bases, and 19 bases lay in between. The CDR3 consists of 14 residues. Germline CDR1 and CDR2: SQVTM and ANQGSEA. CDR3 sequence: CSAEGQRGGETQYF. The CDR3, as DNA: TGCAGCGCCGAGGGCCAGCGAGGGGGAGAGACCCAGTACTTC.

This clonotype was observed a handful of times. The chain couples TRBV19 to TRBJ2-1; tentatively, D is TRBD1 (5 bases). The length of the CDR3 is 13 residues. CDR1 and CDR2 from the germline V gene are LNHDA and SQIVND (reference sequence). V was clipped by 5 bases and J by 4 bases, with 9 bases between them. CDR3 region: CASSVDSYNEQFF. CDR3 in DNA: TGTGCCAGTAGTGTCGACAGTTACAATGAGCAGTTCTTC. The full variable domain, its missing parts supplied by reference TRBV19 and TRBJ2-1, is DGGITQSPKYLFRKEGQNVTLSCEQNLNHDAMYWYRQDPGQGLRLIYYSQIVNDFQKGDIAEGYSVSREKKESFPLTVTSAQKNPTAFYLCASSVDSYNEQFFGPGTRLTVL.

CDR3 sequence (DNA): TGTGCCAGCAGCCTACAGGGATGGAGTGGGACCCAGTACTTC. This encodes CASSLQGWSGTQYF. The J gene is TRBJ2-5, the V gene TRBV11-2, with a tentative D call TRBD1 (6 bases). The CDR3 runs to 14 residues. Trimming cost V 5 bases and J 7 bases, with 17 bases left between them. From germline, CDR1 is SGHAT and CDR2 FQNNGV.